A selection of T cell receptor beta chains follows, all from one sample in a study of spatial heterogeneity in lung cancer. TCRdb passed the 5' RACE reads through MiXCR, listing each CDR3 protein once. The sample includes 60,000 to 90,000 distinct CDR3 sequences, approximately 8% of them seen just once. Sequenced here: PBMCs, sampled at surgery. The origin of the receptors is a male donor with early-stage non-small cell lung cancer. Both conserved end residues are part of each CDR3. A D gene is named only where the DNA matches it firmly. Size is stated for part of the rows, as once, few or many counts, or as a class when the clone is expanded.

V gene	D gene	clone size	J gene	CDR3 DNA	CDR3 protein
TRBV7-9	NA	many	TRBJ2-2	TGTGCCAGCAGCACCGGGGACCGGGTGTCCGGGGAGCTGTTTTTT	CASSTGDRVSGELFF
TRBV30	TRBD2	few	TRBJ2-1	TGTGCTTGGGTAGCGGGGAACTACAATGAGCAGTTCTTC	CAWVAGNYNEQFF
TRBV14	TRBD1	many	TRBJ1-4	TGTGCCAGCAGCCAAGGAGTGATGGGACAGGGGGAAAAACTGTTTTTT	CASSQGVMGQGEKLFF
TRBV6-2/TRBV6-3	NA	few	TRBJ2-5	TGTGCCAGCAGTTACTCGGTCCGGACAGTCCAAGAGACCCAGTACTTC	CASSYSVRTVQETQYF
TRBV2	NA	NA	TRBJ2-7	TGTGCCAGCAGTGAAATGGCCTTCTACGAGCAGTACTTC	CASSEMAFYEQYF
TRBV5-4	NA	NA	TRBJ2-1	TGTGCCAGCAGCAGAGACCCACGCGCGCAGTTCTTC	CASSRDPRAQFF
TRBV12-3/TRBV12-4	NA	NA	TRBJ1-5	TGTGCCAGCAGTTACGCAGGGGCCGGTAATCAGCCCCAGCATTTT	CASSYAGAGNQPQHF
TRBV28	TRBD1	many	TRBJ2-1	TGTGCCAGCAGGCTAGCCGGGACAGGGGGTAGTAATGAGCAGTTCTTC	CASRLAGTGGSNEQFF
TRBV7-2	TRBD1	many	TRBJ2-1	TGTGCCAGCAGCTTACGACAGGGAGCATACAATGAGCAGTTCTTC	CASSLRQGAYNEQFF
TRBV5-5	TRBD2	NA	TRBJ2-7	TGTGCCAGCTTTCTCTCCGGGGGACTAGCGGTCTACGAGCAGTACTTC	CASFLSGGLAVYEQYF
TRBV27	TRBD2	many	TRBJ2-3	TGTGCCAGCAGCCTTCTCGCCGGGAGGACTACGCAGTATTTT	CASSLLAGRTTQYF
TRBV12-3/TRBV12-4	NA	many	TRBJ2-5	TGTGCCAGCAGTTCCTCATTGAAGACCCAGTACTTC	CASSSSLKTQYF
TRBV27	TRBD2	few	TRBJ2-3	TGTGCCAGCAGTTTATCTAGCGGGAGTAGAGATACGCAGTATTTT	CASSLSSGSRDTQYF
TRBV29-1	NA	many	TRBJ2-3	TGCAGCGTTGATTTAGCGAACACGCAGTATTTT	CSVDLANTQYF
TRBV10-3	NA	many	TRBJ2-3	TGTGCCATCGCTAGCAACACAGATACGCAGTATTTT	CAIASNTDTQYF
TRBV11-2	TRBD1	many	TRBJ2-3	TGTGCCAGCAGCTTAGGACAGGGGGGGCAAAGCACAGATACGCAGTATTTT	CASSLGQGGQSTDTQYF
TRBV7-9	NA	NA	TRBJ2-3	TGTGCCAGCAGCTTAAGTCCCGGCAGGGGTACAGATACGCAGTATTTT	CASSLSPGRGTDTQYF
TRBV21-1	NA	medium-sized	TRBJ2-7	TGTGCCAGCAAGTTCCCGCGGTACGAGCAGTACTTC	CASKFPRYEQYF
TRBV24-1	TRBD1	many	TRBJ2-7	TGTGCCACCAGTGACCCCGGGACAGGGGCTTACGAGCAGTACTTC	CATSDPGTGAYEQYF
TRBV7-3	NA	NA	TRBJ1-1	TGTGCCAGCAGCTCCAGTCCGAACACTGAAGCTTTCTTT	CASSSSPNTEAFF
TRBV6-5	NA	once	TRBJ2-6	TGTGCCAGCAGTCACCGGGACGAGAGAAGAAAGTGGTCTTTC	CASSHRDERRKWSF
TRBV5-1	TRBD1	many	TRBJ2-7	TGCGCCAGCAGTCGTGGGACAGGTCTGGACGAGCAGTACTTC	CASSRGTGLDEQYF
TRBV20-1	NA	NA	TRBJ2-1	TGCAGTGCTAGGTTGAGGCCGTCCGACCAGAAGTTCTTC	CSARLRPSDQKFF
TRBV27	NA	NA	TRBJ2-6	TGTGCCAGCGGGGGGAGTAAGTCTGGGGCCAACGTCCTGACTTTC	CASGGSKSGANVLTF
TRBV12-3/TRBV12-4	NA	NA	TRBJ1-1	TGTGCCAGCAGTTTGACACTCCCTGAAGCTTTCTTT	CASSLTLPEAFF
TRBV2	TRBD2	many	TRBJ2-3	TGTGCCAGCAGTGAACGGGAGGGCACAGATACGCAGTATTTT	CASSEREGTDTQYF
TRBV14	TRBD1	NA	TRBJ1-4	TGTGCCAGCAGCCTGACAGGGAATAATGAAAAACTGTTTTTT	CASSLTGNNEKLFF
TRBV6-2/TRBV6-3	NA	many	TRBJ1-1	TGTGCCAGCCAACAGGGAGTCACTGAAGCTTTCTTT	CASQQGVTEAFF
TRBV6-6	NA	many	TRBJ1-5	TGTGCCAGCAGTTACACCGGCCGGGGAAATCAGCCCCAGCATTTT	CASSYTGRGNQPQHF
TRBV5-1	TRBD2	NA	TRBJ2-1	TGCGCCAGCAGCTCGTTAGCGGGAGGGCCTAAGAGCTCCTACAATGAGCAGTTCTTC	CASSSLAGGPKSSYNEQFF
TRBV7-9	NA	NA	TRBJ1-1	TGTGCCAGCAGCTTAGCGGCCCCCAGGTCTGAAGCTTTCTTT	CASSLAAPRSEAFF
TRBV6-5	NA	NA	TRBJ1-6	TGTGCCAGCAGTTACGCAGGGTTAGGGAATTCACCCCTCCACTTT	CASSYAGLGNSPLHF
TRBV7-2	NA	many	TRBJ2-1	TGTGCCAGCAGCTTATATGGGGGGAACTACAATGAGCAGTTCTTC	CASSLYGGNYNEQFF
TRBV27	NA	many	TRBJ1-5	TGTGCCAGCAGTCCGGACAGCACAAATCAGCCCCAGCATTTT	CASSPDSTNQPQHF
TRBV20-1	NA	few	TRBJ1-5	TGCAGTGCTAGAACCGGGGAGGGCGGCAATCAGCCCCAGCATTTT	CSARTGEGGNQPQHF
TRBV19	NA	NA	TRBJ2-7	TGTGCCAGTAGGGGCGGGGCCGAAGGATACGAGCAGTACTTC	CASRGGAEGYEQYF
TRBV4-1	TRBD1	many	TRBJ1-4	TGCGCCAGCAGCCAAGATACAGGGACAGCGCTGGCAACTAATGAAAAACTGTTTTTT	CASSQDTGTALATNEKLFF
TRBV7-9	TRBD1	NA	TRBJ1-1	TGTGCCAGCAGCAACCAGAGGGGACAGGTAGAAGCTTTCTTT	CASSNQRGQVEAFF
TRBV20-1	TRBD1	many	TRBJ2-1	TGCAGTGCTTCAGGGGCAGGGGGAAGCAATGAGCAGTTCTTC	CSASGAGGSNEQFF
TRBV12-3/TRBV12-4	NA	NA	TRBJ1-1	TGTGCCAGCAGTCCCGGGGGAGGTCCTTTCATGGTAGGGAACACTGAAGCTTTCTTT	CASSPGGGPFMVGNTEAFF
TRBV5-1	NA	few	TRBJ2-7	TGCGCCAGCAGCTCGGCCCCAGGGCTCGAGCAGTACTTC	CASSSAPGLEQYF
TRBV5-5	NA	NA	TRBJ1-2	TGTGCCAGCAGCTTGTTTTTCGGGTCGGACTATGGCTACACCTTC	CASSLFFGSDYGYTF
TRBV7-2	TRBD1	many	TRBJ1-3	TGTGCCAGCAGCTTGCGCACAGGGGGGGGAAACACCATATATTTT	CASSLRTGGGNTIYF
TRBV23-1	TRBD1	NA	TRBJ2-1	TGCGCCAGCCCTAGGACAGGGGATGGGAGCTCCTACAATGAGCAGTTCTTC	CASPRTGDGSSYNEQFF
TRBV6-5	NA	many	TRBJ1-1	TGTGCCAGCAGTTCCACCGGACAAGGGGGCACTGAAGCTTTCTTT	CASSSTGQGGTEAFF
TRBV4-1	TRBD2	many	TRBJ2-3	TGCGCCAGCAGCCAGGCTCTAGCGGCGAGCACAGATACGCAGTATTTT	CASSQALAASTDTQYF
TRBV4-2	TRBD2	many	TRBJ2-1	TGTGCCAGCAGCCAAGAGCGGACTAGCGGTATTTACAATGAGCAGTTCTTC	CASSQERTSGIYNEQFF
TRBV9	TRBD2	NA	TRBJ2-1	TGTGCCAGCAGCGATGGGACTAGCGGGAGGGTTGAGCAGTTCTTC	CASSDGTSGRVEQFF
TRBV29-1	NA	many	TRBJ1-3	TGCAGCGTTGGGCAGGGGTCTGGAAACACCATATATTTT	CSVGQGSGNTIYF
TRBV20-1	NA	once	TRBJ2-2	TGCAGTGCTAGAGATCCCAGCAGGTTGAACACCGGGGAGCTGTTTTTT	CSARDPSRLNTGELFF
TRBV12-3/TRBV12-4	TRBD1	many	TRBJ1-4	TGTGCCAGCAGCTCCGGGACAGCCCTAACAAAACTGTTTTTT	CASSSGTALTKLFF
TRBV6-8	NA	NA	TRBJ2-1	TGTGCCAGCAGCGGGCAGAGCTCCTACAATGAGCAGTTCTTC	CASSGQSSYNEQFF
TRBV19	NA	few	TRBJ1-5	TGTGCCAGTACAGGTCAGGGGAATCAGCCCCAGCATTTT	CASTGQGNQPQHF
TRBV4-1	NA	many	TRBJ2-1	TGCGCCAGCAGCCACGGGGGATTTGGCAATGAGCAGTTCTTC	CASSHGGFGNEQFF
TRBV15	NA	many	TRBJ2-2	TGTGCCACCAGCAGAGATTTGGTACAGGTGGACACCGGGGAGCTGTTTTTT	CATSRDLVQVDTGELFF
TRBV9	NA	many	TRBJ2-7	TGTGCCAGCAGCGTATTAGCGGAATCCTACGAGCAGTACTTC	CASSVLAESYEQYF
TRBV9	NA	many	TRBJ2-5	TGTGCCAGCAGCGTAGAAAGCGGGCAAGAGACCCAGTACTTC	CASSVESGQETQYF